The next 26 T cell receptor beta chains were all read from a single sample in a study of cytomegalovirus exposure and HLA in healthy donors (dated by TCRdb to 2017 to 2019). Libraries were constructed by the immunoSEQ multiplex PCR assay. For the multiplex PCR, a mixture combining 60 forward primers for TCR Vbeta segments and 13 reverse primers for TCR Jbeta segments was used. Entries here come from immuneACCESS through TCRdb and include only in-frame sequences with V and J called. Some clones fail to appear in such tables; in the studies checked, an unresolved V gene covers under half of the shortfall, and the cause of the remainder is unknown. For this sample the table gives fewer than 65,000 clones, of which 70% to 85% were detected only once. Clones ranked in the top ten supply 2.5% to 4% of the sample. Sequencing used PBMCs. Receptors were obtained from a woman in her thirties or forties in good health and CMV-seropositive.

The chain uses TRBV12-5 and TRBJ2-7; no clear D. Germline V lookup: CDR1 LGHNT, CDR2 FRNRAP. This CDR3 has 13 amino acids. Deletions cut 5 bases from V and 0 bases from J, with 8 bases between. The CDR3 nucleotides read TGTGCTAGTGGTCTAGGCGGCTCCTACGAGCAGTACTTC. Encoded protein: CASGLGGSYEQYF.

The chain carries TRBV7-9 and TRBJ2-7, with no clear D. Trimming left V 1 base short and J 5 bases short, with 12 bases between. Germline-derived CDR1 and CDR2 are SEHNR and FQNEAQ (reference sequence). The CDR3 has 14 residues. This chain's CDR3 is CASSLGGSTHEQYF. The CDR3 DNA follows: TGTGCCAGCAGCTTAGGCGGAAGCACGCACGAGCAGTACTTC.

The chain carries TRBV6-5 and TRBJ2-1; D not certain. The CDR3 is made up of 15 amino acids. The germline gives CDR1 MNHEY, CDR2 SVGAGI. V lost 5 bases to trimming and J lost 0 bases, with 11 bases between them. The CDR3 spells CASSPYRASYNEQFF. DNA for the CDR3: TGTGCCAGCAGTCCGTACAGAGCCTCCTACAATGAGCAGTTCTTC.

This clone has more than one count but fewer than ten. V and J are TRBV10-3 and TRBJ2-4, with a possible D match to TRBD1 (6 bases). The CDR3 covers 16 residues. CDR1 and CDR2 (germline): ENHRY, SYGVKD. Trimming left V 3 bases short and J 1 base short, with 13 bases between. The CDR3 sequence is CAISDLGGSAKNIQYF. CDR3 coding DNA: TGTGCCATCAGTGACCTAGGGGGTTCCGCCAAAAACATTCAGTACTTC.

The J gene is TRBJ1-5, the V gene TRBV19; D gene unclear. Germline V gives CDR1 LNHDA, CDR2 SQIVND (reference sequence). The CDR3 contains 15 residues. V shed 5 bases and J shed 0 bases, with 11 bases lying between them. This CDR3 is CASSPAGISNQPQHF. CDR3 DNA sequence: TGTGCCAGTAGTCCCGCGGGAATTAGCAATCAGCCCCAGCATTTT.

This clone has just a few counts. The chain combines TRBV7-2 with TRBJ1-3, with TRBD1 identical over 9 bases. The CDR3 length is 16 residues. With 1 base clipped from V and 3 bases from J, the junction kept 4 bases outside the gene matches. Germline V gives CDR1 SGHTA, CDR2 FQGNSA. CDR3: CASSLEGQGVGNTIYF. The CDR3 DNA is TGTGCCAGCAGCTTAGAGGGACAGGGTGTTGGAAACACCATATATTTT.

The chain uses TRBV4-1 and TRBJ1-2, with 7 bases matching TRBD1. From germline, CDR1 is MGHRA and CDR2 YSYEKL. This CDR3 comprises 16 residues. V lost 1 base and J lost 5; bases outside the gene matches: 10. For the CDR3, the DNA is TGCGCCAGCAGCCAAGGGGGAAACAGGGGATCTTATGGCTACACCTTC. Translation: CASSQGGNRGSYGYTF.

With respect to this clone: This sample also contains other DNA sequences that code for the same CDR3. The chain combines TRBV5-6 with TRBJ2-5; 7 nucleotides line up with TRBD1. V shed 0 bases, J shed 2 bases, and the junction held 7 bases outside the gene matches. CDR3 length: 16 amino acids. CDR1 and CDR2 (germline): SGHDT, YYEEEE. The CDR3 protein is CASSLEVGQSQETQYF. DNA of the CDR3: TGTGCCAGCAGCTTGGAGGTGGGACAGTCACAAGAGACCCAGTACTTC.

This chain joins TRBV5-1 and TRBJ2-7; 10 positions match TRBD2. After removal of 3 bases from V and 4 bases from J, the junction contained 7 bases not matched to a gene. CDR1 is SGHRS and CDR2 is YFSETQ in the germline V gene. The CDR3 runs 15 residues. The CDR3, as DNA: TGCGCCAGCAGCTCCTTAGCGGGGGGCCCGTACGAGCAGTACTTC. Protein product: CASSSLAGGPYEQYF.

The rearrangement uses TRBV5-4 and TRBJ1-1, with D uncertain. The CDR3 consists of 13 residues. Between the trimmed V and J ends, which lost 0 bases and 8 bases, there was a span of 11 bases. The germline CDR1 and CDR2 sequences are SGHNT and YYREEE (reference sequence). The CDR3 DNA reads TGTGCCAGCAGCTTGGGCGGGAAAGCCGAAGCTTTCTTT. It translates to CASSLGGKAEAFF. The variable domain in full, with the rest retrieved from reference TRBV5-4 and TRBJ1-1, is ETGVTQSPTHLIKTRGQQVTLRCSSQSGHNTVSWYQQALGQGPQFIFQYYREEENGRGNFPPRFSGLQFPNYSSELNVNALELDDSALYLCASSLGGKAEAFFGQGTRLTVV.

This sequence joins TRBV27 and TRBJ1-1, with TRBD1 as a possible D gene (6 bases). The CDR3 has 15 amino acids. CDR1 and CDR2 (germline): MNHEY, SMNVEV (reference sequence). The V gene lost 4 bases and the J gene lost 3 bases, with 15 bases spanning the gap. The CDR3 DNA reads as TGTGCCAGCAGTTACACAGGGAGCCCTGACACTGAAGCTTTCTTT. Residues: CASSYTGSPDTEAFF.

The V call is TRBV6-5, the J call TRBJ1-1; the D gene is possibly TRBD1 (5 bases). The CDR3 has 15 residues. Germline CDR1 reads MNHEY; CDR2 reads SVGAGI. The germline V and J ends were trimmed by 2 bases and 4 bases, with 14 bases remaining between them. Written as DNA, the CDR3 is TGTGCCAGCAGTTACCTAGGAAGGGGTTCCACTGAAGCTTTCTTT. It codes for CASSYLGRGSTEAFF.

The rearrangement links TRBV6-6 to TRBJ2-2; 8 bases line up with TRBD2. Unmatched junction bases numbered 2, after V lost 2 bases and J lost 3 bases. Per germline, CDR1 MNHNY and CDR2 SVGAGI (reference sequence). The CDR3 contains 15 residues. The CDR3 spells CASSYTGGDTGELFF. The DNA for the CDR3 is TGTGCCAGCAGTTACACGGGGGGGGACACCGGGGAGCTGTTTTTT.

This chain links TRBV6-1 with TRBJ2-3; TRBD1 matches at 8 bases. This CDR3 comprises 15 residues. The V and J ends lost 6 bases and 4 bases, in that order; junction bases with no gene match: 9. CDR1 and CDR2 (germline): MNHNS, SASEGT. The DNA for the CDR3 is TGTGCCAGCAGCGGCGGACAGGGAGCGGCAGATACGCAGTATTTT. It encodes CASSGGQGAADTQYF.

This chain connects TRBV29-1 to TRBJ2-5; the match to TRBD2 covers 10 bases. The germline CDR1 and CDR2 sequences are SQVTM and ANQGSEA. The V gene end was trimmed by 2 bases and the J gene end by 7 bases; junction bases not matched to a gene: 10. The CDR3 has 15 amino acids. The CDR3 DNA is TGCAGCGTTGAACCTAGCGGGGGACCCCCAGGGACCCAGTACTTC. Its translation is CSVEPSGGPPGTQYF.

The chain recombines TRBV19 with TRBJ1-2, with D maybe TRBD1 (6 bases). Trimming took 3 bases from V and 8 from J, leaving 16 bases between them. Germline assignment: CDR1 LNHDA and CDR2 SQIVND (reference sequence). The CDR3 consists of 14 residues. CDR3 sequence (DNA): TGTGCCAGTAGTATGGCATACCCGAGGGGGGGCTACACCTTC. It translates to CASSMAYPRGGYTF.

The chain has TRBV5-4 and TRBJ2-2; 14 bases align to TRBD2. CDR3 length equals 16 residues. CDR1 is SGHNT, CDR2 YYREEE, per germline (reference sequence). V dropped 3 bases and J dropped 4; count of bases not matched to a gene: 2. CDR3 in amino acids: CASSWGTSGGTGELFF. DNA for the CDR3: TGTGCCAGCAGCTGGGGGACTAGCGGGGGCACCGGGGAGCTGTTTTTT.

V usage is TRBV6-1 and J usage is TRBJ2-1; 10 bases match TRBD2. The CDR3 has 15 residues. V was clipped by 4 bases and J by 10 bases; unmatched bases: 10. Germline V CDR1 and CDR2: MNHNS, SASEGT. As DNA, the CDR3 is TGTGCCAGCAGTGTACAGCGGGGGGGCCATCGAGAGCAGTTCTTC. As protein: CASSVQRGGHREQFF.

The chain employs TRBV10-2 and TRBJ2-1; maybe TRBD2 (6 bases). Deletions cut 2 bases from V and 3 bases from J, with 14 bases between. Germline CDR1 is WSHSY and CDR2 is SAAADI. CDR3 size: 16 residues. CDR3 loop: CASSEGGVGDYNEQFF. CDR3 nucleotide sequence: TGCGCCAGCAGTGAGGGAGGGGTGGGGGACTACAATGAGCAGTTCTTC.

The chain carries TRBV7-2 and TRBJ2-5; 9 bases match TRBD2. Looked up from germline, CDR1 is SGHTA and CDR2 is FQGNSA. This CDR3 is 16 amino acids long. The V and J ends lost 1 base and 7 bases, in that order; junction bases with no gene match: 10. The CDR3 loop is CASSLVAGGGQGTQYF. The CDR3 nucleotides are TGTGCCAGCAGCTTAGTTGCGGGGGGGGGCCAGGGGACCCAGTACTTC.

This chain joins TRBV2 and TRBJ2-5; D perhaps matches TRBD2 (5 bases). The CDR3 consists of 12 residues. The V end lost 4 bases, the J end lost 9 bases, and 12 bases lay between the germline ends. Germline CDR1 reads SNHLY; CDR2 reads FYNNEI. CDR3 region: CASSGSTRAQYF. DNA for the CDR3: TGTGCCAGCAGTGGTTCAACTAGGGCCCAGTACTTC.

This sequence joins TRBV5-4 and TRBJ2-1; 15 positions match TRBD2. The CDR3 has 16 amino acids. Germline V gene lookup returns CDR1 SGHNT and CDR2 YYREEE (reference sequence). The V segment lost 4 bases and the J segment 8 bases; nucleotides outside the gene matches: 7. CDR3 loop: CASSGTWTSGGDEQFF. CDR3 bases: TGTGCCAGCAGCGGGACATGGACTAGCGGGGGGGATGAGCAGTTCTTC. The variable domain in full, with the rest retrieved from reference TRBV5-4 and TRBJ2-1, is ETGVTQSPTHLIKTRGQQVTLRCSSQSGHNTVSWYQQALGQGPQFIFQYYREEENGRGNFPPRFSGLQFPNYSSELNVNALELDDSALYLCASSGTWTSGGDEQFFGPGTRLTVL.

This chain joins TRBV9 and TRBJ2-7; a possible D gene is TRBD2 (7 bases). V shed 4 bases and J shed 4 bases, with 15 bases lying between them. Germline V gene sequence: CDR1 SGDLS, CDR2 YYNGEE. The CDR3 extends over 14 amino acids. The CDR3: CASSSGGGGYEQYF. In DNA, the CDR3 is TGTGCCAGCAGCTCCGGGGGAGGGGGATACGAGCAGTACTTC.

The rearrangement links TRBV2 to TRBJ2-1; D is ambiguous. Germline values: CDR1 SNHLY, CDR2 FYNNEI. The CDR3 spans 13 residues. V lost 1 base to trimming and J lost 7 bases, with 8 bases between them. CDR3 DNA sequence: TGTGCCAGCAGTGAAGAGGTGAGGAATGAGCAGTTCTTC. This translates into CASSEEVRNEQFF.

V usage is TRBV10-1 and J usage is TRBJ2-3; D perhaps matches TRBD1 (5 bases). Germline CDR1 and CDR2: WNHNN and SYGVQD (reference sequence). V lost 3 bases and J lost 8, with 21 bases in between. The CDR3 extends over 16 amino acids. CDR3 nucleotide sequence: TGCGCCAGCAGTGAATCCGGGCCGTTGTCAAGGGGTACGCAGTATTTT. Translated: CASSESGPLSRGTQYF.

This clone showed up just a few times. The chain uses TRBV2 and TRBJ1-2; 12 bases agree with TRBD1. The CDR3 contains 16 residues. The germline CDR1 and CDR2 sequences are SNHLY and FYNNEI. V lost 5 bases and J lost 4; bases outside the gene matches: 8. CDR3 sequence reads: CASSFTGTGGTYGYTF. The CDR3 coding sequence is TGTGCCAGCAGTTTCACGGGGACAGGGGGCACCTATGGCTACACCTTC. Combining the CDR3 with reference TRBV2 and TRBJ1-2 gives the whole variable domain EPEVTQTPSHQVTQMGQEVILRCVPISNHLYFYWYRQILGQKVEFLVSFYNNEISEKSEIFDDQFSVERPDGSNFTLKIRSTKLEDSAMYFCASSFTGTGGTYGYTFGSGTRLTVV.